This TCR beta chain was recorded in a study of OX40 agonist ivuxolimab in advanced cancers. About the research overall: Aged roughly 23 to 80 with a mean of approximately 60 years, they were under 85% male. Partial responses, seen in three patients, involved one hepatocellular carcinoma and two cutaneous melanomas.

The CDR3 consists of 16 residues. Looked up from germline, CDR1 is SGHRS and CDR2 is YFSETQ. V was trimmed by 2 bases and J by 0 bases, leaving 14 bases between them. As to this clone: The antigen remains undetermined.

Notes on the study in general: Dosing at 0.1 to 3.0 mg/kg was accompanied by clonal expansion of CD4+ and CD8+ blood T cells by week 6. More expanded clones were found, on average, in CD8+ than in CD4+ T cells.

Libraries were prepared by immunoSEQ multiplex PCR; TCRdb keeps only in-frame clonotypes and omits some of them. The top ten hold roughly 22% of the sample, which has around 76,000 clones, approximately 95% seen once. The rearrangement joins TRBV5-1 to TRBJ1-1; D not certain. Here the sequenced sample was CD4+ or CD8+ T cells sorted from blood, taken in a trial of the OX40 agonist ivuxolimab. This TCR derives from an adult with an advanced solid tumor such as melanoma, head and neck, liver or kidney cancer. The DNA for the CDR3 is TGCGCCAGCAGCTTCCATAGGAACAGCCTGAACACTGAAGCTTTCTTT. Its protein is CASSFHRNSLNTEAFF.